Listed below are T cell receptor beta chains from one sample, sequenced in a study of technical replicates of blood from several donors. Sequenced by immunoSEQ multiplex PCR; TCRdb stores in-frame clones only, minus some. The data hold nearly 95,000 clones, with 96% observed a single time. Sequencing used T cells isolated from PBMCs. These receptor sequences come from a human donor in good health. CDR3s include the opening cysteine and the closing phenylalanine or tryptophan. Size is omitted from some rows. Given values are once, few, many or a class for expanded clones.

v_gene	abundance	j_gene	CDR3aa
TRBV11-2	NA	TRBJ2-1	CASSSGTHYNEQFF
TRBV19	NA	TRBJ2-4	CASRDRAKNIQYF
TRBV9	NA	TRBJ2-1	CASSVGGLAGAPGEQFF
TRBV28	NA	TRBJ2-7	CASSPVYALGLAGGMVEQYF
TRBV9	NA	TRBJ2-3	CASSTTGGTWDTQYF
TRBV21-1	NA	TRBJ2-1	CASSNSSYNEQFF
TRBV27	NA	TRBJ1-1	CASSLSGTGNSGEAFF
TRBV11-3	NA	TRBJ2-7	CASSLVGSGTYF
TRBV5-4	NA	TRBJ2-1	CASSGDSYNEQFF
TRBV4-1	NA	TRBJ2-7	CASSQDGRFYEQYF
TRBV5-4	few	TRBJ1-1	CASSGQVNTEAFF
TRBV6-5	NA	TRBJ2-3	CASSLQGPDTQYF
TRBV14	once	TRBJ2-1	CASSPLVLEQFF
TRBV10-3	NA	TRBJ1-2	CAIRMDRGHGYTF
TRBV6-5	NA	TRBJ2-1	CASSYTLGGVYNEQFF
TRBV10-3	NA	TRBJ2-7	CATQGAGYEQYF
TRBV11-3	NA	TRBJ1-2	CASSYDRADGYTF
TRBV7-2	NA	TRBJ2-7	CASSLRQGRTYEQYF
TRBV5-5	NA	TRBJ1-1	CASSFTGASSEAFF
TRBV5-4	NA	TRBJ2-7	CASSLQGGHEQYF
TRBV2	NA	TRBJ2-7	CASSTTGEEYEQYF
TRBV6-1	NA	TRBJ1-3	CASSEPPTGKVGNTIYF
TRBV20-1	NA	TRBJ1-1	CSAHRQTEAFF
TRBV28	NA	TRBJ2-5	CASSSQGRSETQYF
TRBV4-3	NA	TRBJ1-1	CASSQRDWDTEAFF
TRBV19	NA	TRBJ2-2	CASTATGRSGELFF
TRBV19	NA	TRBJ1-4	CASTTGGEKLFF
TRBV5-4	few	TRBJ1-1	CASSPGGGGMNTEAFF
TRBV11-2	NA	TRBJ2-7	CASSLAGGTYEQYF
TRBV5-4	NA	TRBJ2-5	CARETQYF
TRBV5-1	NA	TRBJ2-3	CASSLAGFTDTQYF
TRBV7-2	NA	TRBJ2-7	CASSLVLAGSYEQYF
TRBV27	NA	TRBJ2-7	CASSFSGGVIAYEQYF
TRBV19	NA	TRBJ2-7	CASSPDSPYEQYF
TRBV28	once	TRBJ1-5	CASSAPQGAIQPQHF
TRBV30	NA	TRBJ1-2	CAWRVWTGARGYTF
TRBV6-1	NA	TRBJ2-7	CASSQDGSSYEQYF
TRBV9	once	TRBJ2-7	CASSPRTSGYEQYF
TRBV25-1	once	TRBJ2-5	CASSELGGAAQETQYF
TRBV5-6	NA	TRBJ2-4	CASSLGRTAGNIQYF
TRBV5-4	NA	TRBJ2-1	CASRGTAGVNEQFF
TRBV5-1	NA	TRBJ2-6	CASSLVLSGANVLTF
TRBV6-1	NA	TRBJ2-5	CASSEGTGGGETQYF
TRBV10-3	NA	TRBJ1-1	CAISENPNMNTEAFF
TRBV9	NA	TRBJ2-3	CASSVGLAGDITDTQYF
TRBV7-3	NA	TRBJ2-5	CASSRQVQETQYF
TRBV6-5	NA	TRBJ2-7	CASSYGTGEMVYEQYF
TRBV30	NA	TRBJ1-1	CAWNQGNTEAFF
TRBV7-9	NA	TRBJ2-7	CASSSDRSYEQYF
TRBV27	once	TRBJ1-4	CASSRHTWGGENEKLFF
TRBV18	NA	TRBJ2-7	CASSPPAGGPGREQYF
TRBV2	few	TRBJ2-7	CASSYTYEQYF
TRBV30	NA	TRBJ1-2	CAWSVLPYGYTF
TRBV5-4	NA	TRBJ2-1	CASRAGLAGSNEQFF